Presented here are 12 T cell receptor beta chains from one specimen sequenced in a study of blood T cell repertoires in COVID-19. TCRdb's copy holds only in-frame clones and misses some; the assay was immunoSEQ multiplex PCR. The table includes about 60,000 clones, 82% detected once. Material: peripheral blood. These receptors all stem from a man in his sixties with acute or convalescent COVID-19.

J is TRBJ1-3 and V is TRBV10-3; TRBD1 matches 8 bases. Germline loops: CDR1 ENHRY, CDR2 SYGVKD. CDR3 length equals 15 residues. The junction had 6 bases not matched to a gene; V was cut back by 8 bases and J by 0 bases. The CDR3 protein is CAIGRQGRSGNTIYF. CDR3 DNA: TGTGCCATCGGGAGACAGGGGCGCTCTGGAAACACCATATATTTT.

This clone was recorded only once. The J gene is TRBJ2-5, the V gene TRBV13; the match to TRBD2 covers 15 bases. The CDR3 length is 18 residues. Germline values: CDR1 PRHDT, CDR2 FYEKMQ (reference sequence). V dropped 5 bases and J dropped 4; count of bases not matched to a gene: 11. CDR3 in DNA: TGTGCCAGCAGCCTCGGGACTAGCGGGGGGCCTGGGGCAGAGACCCAGTACTTC. It specifies CASSLGTSGGPGAETQYF.

This rearrangement joins TRBV14 to TRBJ2-5, with TRBD2 as a possible D gene (6 bases). CDR1 and CDR2 (germline): SGHDN, FVKESK. This CDR3 has 18 amino acids. Trimming removed 3 bases at V and 5 bases at J, with 25 bases between. CDR3 sequence reads: CASSHGWRGGPSEETQYF. The CDR3 DNA sequence: TGTGCCAGCAGCCATGGATGGAGGGGAGGTCCAAGCGAGGAGACCCAGTACTTC.

The J gene is TRBJ1-2, the V gene TRBV6-5; TRBD1 is a possible D gene (6 bases). CDR3 size: 14 residues. Germline V CDR1 and CDR2: MNHEY, SVGAGI. The ends were cut back, 4 bases at V and 7 bases at J, with 16 bases in the middle. In DNA form, the CDR3 reads TGTGCCAGCAGTTCTGCTGACAGGCCGGGTGGCTACACCTTC. As protein: CASSSADRPGGYTF.

The chain combines TRBV2 with TRBJ1-1; the match to TRBD1 covers 7 bases. The V gene end was trimmed by 6 bases and the J gene end by 10 bases; junction bases not matched to a gene: 5. Germline-derived CDR1 and CDR2 are SNHLY and FYNNEI. This CDR3 has 11 residues. CDR3 in DNA: TGTGCCAGCAGCGCAGACAGGGTAGCTTTCTTT. Amino acid sequence: CASSADRVAFF.

The table lists this clone with a count of one. This sequence joins TRBV7-9 and TRBJ2-2, with D possibly matching TRBD1 (5 bases). This CDR3 is 15 amino acids long. V dropped 2 bases and J dropped 1 base, with 8 bases sitting between them. The V gene's germline CDR1 is SEHNR and CDR2 FQNEAQ (reference sequence). CDR3 residues: CASSLRQGNTGELFF. CDR3 in DNA: TGTGCCAGCAGCTTAAGGCAGGGGAACACCGGGGAGCTGTTTTTT.

The rearrangement uses TRBV19 and TRBJ2-1, with 10 bases aligning to TRBD2. The germline gives CDR1 LNHDA, CDR2 SQIVND (reference sequence). After removal of 9 bases from V and 6 bases from J, the junction contained 8 bases not matched to a gene. The CDR3 is made up of 14 amino acids. CDR3 region: CASETLAGGNEQFF. CDR3 in DNA: TGTGCCAGCGAGACCTTAGCGGGGGGCAATGAGCAGTTCTTC.

The V and J genes are TRBV7-2 and TRBJ2-3; TRBD1 matches at 9 bases. CDR3 length: 14 residues. Trimming cost V 5 bases and J 2 bases; bases outside gene matches: 2. Germline V CDR1 and CDR2: SGHTA, FQGNSA. The CDR3, as DNA: TGTGCCAGCAGCCGGGACAGGGTCACAGATACGCAGTATTTT. Translating gives CASSRDRVTDTQYF.

This clone was observed a handful of times. V and J are TRBV27 and TRBJ1-5; no clear D. V lost 3 bases and J 3 bases, leaving 6 bases between the germline ends. In germline, CDR1 is MNHEY, CDR2 SMNVEV (reference sequence). The CDR3 length is 13 residues. CDR3 sequence: CASSLSLNQPQHF. The DNA for the CDR3 is TGTGCCAGCAGTTTGTCTCTCAATCAGCCCCAGCATTTT.

The chain couples TRBV5-6 to TRBJ2-4; 7 bases match TRBD2. V was clipped by 4 bases and J by 11 bases; unmatched bases: 9. The CDR3 sequence is 13 residues long. Looked up from germline, CDR1 is SGHDT and CDR2 is YYEEEE. In DNA form, the CDR3 reads TGTGCCAGCAGCCCGCGGGGACTAACTTTTCAGTACTTC. Encoded protein: CASSPRGLTFQYF.

This clone was picked up a small number of times. The rearrangement links TRBV15 to TRBJ2-1; 11 bases align to TRBD2. V was clipped by 9 bases and J by 6 bases; unmatched bases: 10. The CDR3 is 15 residues long. Germline V gene lookup returns CDR1 LNHNV and CDR2 YYDKDF (reference sequence). The DNA of the CDR3 is TGTGCCACAACCGATAGCGGGGGGGCCAGCAATGAGCAGTTCTTC. Translating gives CATTDSGGASNEQFF.

The V and J genes are TRBV4-1 and TRBJ1-2; D perhaps matches TRBD1 (6 bases). The CDR3 has 15 residues. Germline V gene sequence: CDR1 MGHRA, CDR2 YSYEKL. V was trimmed by 0 bases and J by 8 bases, leaving 16 bases between them. The CDR3 region is CASSQDQGWKGGYTF. DNA for the CDR3: TGCGCCAGCAGCCAAGATCAGGGGTGGAAGGGAGGCTACACCTTC.